This T cell receptor (beta chain) comes out of a study of T-cell reconstitution after alpha-beta-depleted transplantation in children. This clonotype has at least ten counts. The antigen is not known. V shed 0 bases, J shed 1 base, and the junction held 5 bases outside the gene matches. CDR1 DFQATT and CDR2 SNEGSKA come from the germline V gene (reference sequence). The CDR3 loop spans 16 amino acids. Study results and caveats: The origin of alpha-beta T cells about two months after transplant was reportedly several hundred expanded graft clones. Once a year had passed after transplant, T-cell counts and diversity came mostly from newly produced T cells. Where some patients showed high TCRbeta diversity at day 60, it came from recipient T cells and thymic progenitors that had survived.

Preparation of the TCRbeta library was carried out with unique molecular identifiers. One entry per CDR3 protein results from TCRdb running MiXCR on the PCR reads. This table holds some 200,000 distinct CDR3 sequences, roughly a tenth found once. The clonotype comes from a child under two years old with acute myeloid leukemia, due to receive a stem cell transplant. Specimen: PBMCs, collected before TCRalphabeta/CD19-depleted stem cell transplant. The rearrangement joins TRBV20-1 to TRBJ2-7, with TRBD2 matching over 11 bases. The CDR3 DNA follows: TGCAGTGCTAGAGAGCCACTAGCGGGAGTGTCCTACGAGCAGTACTTC. It is translated as CSAREPLAGVSYEQYF.